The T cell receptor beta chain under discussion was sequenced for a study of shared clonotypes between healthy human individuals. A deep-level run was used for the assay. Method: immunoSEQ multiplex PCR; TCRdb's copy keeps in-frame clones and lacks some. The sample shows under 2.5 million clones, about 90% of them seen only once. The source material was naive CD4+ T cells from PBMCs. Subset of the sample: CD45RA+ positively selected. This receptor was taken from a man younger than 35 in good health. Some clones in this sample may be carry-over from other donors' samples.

CDR3 DNA sequence: TGTGCCAGCAGCAGATACCGGACAGACTCCTATAGCAATCAGCCCCAGCATTTT. Amino acids: CASSRYRTDSYSNQPQHF. This chain uses TRBV27 with TRBJ1-5; a weak D match, TRBD1 (6 bases). Germline V gene lookup returns CDR1 MNHEY and CDR2 SMNVEV (reference sequence). Trimming removed 6 bases from V and 0 bases from J, with 21 bases in between. The CDR3 spans 18 residues.